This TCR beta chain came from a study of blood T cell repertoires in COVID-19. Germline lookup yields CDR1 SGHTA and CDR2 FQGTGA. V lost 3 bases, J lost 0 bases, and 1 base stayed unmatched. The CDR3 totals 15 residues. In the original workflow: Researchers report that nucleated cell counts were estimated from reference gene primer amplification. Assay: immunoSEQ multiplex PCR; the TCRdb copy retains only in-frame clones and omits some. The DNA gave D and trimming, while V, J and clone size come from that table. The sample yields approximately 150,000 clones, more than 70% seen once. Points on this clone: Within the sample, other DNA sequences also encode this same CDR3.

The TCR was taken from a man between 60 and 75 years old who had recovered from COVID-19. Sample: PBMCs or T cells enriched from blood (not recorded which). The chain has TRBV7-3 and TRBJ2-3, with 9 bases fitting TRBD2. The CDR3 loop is CASSLSGGSTDTQYF. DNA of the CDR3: TGTGCCAGCAGCTTGAGCGGGGGGAGCACAGATACGCAGTATTTT.